The present entry profiles one TCR beta chain with its context. The table came from immunoSEQ multiplex PCR; TCRdb's copy has only in-frame clones and leaves some out. The sample consists of roughly 36,000 clones, around 86% of them appearing once. This sample is part of a study of graft-versus-host responses after intestinal transplantation. Overall study context: Every recipient had anti-thymocyte globulin induction and approximately three years of tacrolimus plus steroids.

CDR3 length: 15 amino acids. The V gene's germline CDR1 is MNHNS and CDR2 SASEGT. The J segment lost 6 bases and the V segment lost 6 bases, leaving 5 bases of the junction unmatched. The sample was PBMCs, taken approximately 1,000 days after transplant. The chain joins TRBV6-1 to TRBJ1-4, with 12 bases identical to TRBD1. The TCR sequence derives from a human patient who received an intestinal transplant, so some T cells may come from the graft donor. CDR3 protein: CASRGQGARYEKLFF. CDR3 sequence (DNA): TGTGCCAGCAGGGGACAGGGGGCACGTTATGAAAAACTGTTTTTT.